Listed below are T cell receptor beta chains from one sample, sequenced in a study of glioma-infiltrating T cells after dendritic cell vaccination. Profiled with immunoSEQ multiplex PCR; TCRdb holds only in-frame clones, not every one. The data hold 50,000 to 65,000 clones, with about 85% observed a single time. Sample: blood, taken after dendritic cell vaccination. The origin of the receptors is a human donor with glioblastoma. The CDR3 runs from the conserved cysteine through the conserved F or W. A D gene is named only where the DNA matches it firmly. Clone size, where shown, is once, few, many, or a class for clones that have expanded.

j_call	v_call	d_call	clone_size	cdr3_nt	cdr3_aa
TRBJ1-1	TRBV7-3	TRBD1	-	TGTGCCAGCAGCGACAGGGCGAACACTGAAGCTTTCTTT	CASSDRANTEAFF
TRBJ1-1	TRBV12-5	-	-	TGTGCTAGTGGTTTGGTTACAGAAGCTTTCTTT	CASGLVTEAFF
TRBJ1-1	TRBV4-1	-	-	TGCGCCAGCAGCCAAGGCCCTCCCGTGGCAGGGACTTTTAGGACTGAAGCTTTCTTT	CASSQGPPVAGTFRTEAFF
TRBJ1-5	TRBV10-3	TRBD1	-	TGTGCCATCAGGGGGGACAGAAATCAGCCCCAGCATTTT	CAIRGDRNQPQHF
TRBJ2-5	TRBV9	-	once	TGTGCCAGCAGTTTAGACGGCAGGATGGAGACCCAGTACTTC	CASSLDGRMETQYF
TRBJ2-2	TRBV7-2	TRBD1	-	TGTGCCAGCAGCTTAGTGGCAGGGGGCAACACCGGGGAGCTGTTTTTT	CASSLVAGGNTGELFF
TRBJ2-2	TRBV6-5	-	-	TGTGCCAGCAGACGCGACAGTTTCGGGGAGCTGTTTTTT	CASRRDSFGELFF
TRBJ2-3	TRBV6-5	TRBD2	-	TGTGCCAGCGGGGGCGGGGGGCCTAGCACAGATACGCAGTATTTT	CASGGGGPSTDTQYF
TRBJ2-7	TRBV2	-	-	TGTGCCAGCAGGACCCGGGCCAGGGAAGTGTGGCAGTACTTC	CASRTRAREVWQYF
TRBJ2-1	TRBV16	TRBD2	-	TGTGCCAGCAGCCAAACTAGCGGGGGGGCCCATGAGCAGTTCTTC	CASSQTSGGAHEQFF
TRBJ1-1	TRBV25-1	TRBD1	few	TGTGCCAGCAGTGTGGAGGGGGCCCAGAACACTGAAGCTTTCTTT	CASSVEGAQNTEAFF
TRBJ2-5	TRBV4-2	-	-	TGTGCCAGCAGCCAAGAATCGGCAGGGGAAGAGACCCAGTACTTC	CASSQESAGEETQYF
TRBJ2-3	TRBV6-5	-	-	TGTGCCAGCAGTCAGGGCCCGGATACGCAGTATTTT	CASSQGPDTQYF
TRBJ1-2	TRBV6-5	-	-	TGTGCCAGCGGCAGGACGGGGGGCGATTCCTATGGCTACACCTTC	CASGRTGGDSYGYTF
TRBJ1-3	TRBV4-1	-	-	TGCGCCAGCAGCCCGATCAGGGAAACTGGAAACACCATATATTTT	CASSPIRETGNTIYF
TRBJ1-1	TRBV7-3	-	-	TGTGCCAGCAGCTTAACTCGACGGGATGAAGCTTTCTTT	CASSLTRRDEAFF
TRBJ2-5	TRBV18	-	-	TGTGCCAGCTCACCGTACTCAGAGACCCAGTACTTC	CASSPYSETQYF
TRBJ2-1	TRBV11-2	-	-	TGTGCCAGCAGCAGCGGACTAAAAAATCTCTTC	CASSSGLKNLF
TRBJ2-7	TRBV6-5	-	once	TGTGCCAGCAGTTACGGGCTACAGGGCCGTTCCGAGCAGTACTTC	CASSYGLQGRSEQYF
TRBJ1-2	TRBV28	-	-	TGTGCCAGCAGGAAAAGGTTGGGGAGGGATGGCTACACCTTC	CASRKRLGRDGYTF
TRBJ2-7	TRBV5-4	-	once	TGTGCCAGCAGATTATCCCAGGGGCCTGCTTACGAGCAGTACTTC	CASRLSQGPAYEQYF
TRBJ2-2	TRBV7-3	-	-	TGTGCCAGCAGCTTACCTAGCGCCCCCGGGGAGCTGTTTTTT	CASSLPSAPGELFF
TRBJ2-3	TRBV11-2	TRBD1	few	TGTGCCAGCAGCTCCCGCGACAGGGGCACAGATACGCAGTATTTT	CASSSRDRGTDTQYF
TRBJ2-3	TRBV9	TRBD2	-	TGTGCCAGCAGCGTAGGGACTAGCGGGGGGGCCGGGGATACGCAGTATTTT	CASSVGTSGGAGDTQYF
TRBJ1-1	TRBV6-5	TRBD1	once	TGTGCCAGCAGTTCAACAGGGGGGTGGAACACTGAAGCTTTCTTT	CASSSTGGWNTEAFF
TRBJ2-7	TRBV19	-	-	TGTGCCAGTAGTACGACGGGATTAAGCTACGAGCAGTACTTC	CASSTTGLSYEQYF
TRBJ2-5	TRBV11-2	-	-	TGTGCCAGCAGCTTAGTCTGGACAGATCAAGAGACCCAGTACTTC	CASSLVWTDQETQYF
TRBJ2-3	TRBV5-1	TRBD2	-	TGCGCCAGCAGCTTGGTGGCGGGGGGGGCAGATACGCAGTATTTT	CASSLVAGGADTQYF
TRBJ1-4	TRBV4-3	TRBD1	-	TGCGCCAGCAGCCGCGCACTACAGGGGGCTGGTGAAAAACTGTTTTTT	CASSRALQGAGEKLFF
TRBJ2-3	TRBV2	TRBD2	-	TGTGCCAGCACCAGAGTCCTAGCGGGGGGCCAAGATACGCAGTATTTT	CASTRVLAGGQDTQYF
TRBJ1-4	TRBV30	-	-	TGTGCCTGGGCGACAATAACTAATGAAAAACTGTTTTTT	CAWATITNEKLFF
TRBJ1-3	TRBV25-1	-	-	TGTGCCAGCAGTGAAGCTGTGAGCTCTGGAAACACCATATATTTT	CASSEAVSSGNTIYF
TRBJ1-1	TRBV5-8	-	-	TGTGCCAGCAGCTTGTGGGAGGGGGGTACTGAAGCTTTCTTT	CASSLWEGGTEAFF
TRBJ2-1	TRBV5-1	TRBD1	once	TGCGCCAGCAGCGTCCGGACAGGGGAATACAATGAGCAGTTCTTC	CASSVRTGEYNEQFF
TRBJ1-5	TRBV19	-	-	TGTGCCAGTAGTATAGTAGGACAGCCAATTTTGCAGCCCCAGCATTTT	CASSIVGQPILQPQHF